The 30 T cell receptor beta chains given below trace back to one sample, sequenced in a study of response to subunit inactivated influenza vaccine. From the RT-PCR reads, TCRdb called clonotypes with MiXCR, one entry per CDR3 protein. The data show 630,000 or so distinct CDR3 sequences, less than 20% seen once. The sequencing used PBMCs from blood, collected 12 days after vaccination. The source is a man aged 50 to 60 who received an inactivated influenza vaccine.

The chain joins TRBV12-3 or TRBV12-4 to TRBJ2-7; TRBD2 might be the D (5 bases). The CDR3 consists of 18 residues. Trimming took off 4 bases at V and 2 bases at J, with 24 bases between the two ends. CDR3 sequence: CASSYRFATGVQTYEQYF. The CDR3 DNA reads TGTGCCAGCAGTTACCGGTTCGCTACCGGGGTACAGACCTACGAGCAGTACTTC.

This clonotype was seen a handful of times. The V and J genes are TRBV9 and TRBJ2-7; 8 bases match TRBD2. With V trimmed by 0 bases and J by 3 bases, 5 bases remained unmatched. The CDR3 length is 15 residues. CDR1 is SGDLS and CDR2 is YYNGEE in the germline V gene. The chain's CDR3 is CASSVGLAGYYEQYF. The CDR3 DNA sequence: TGTGCCAGCAGCGTAGGGCTAGCGGGTTACTACGAGCAGTACTTC.

The chain uses TRBV4-3 and TRBJ1-1; D is unclear. The CDR3 has 13 residues. With 0 bases removed from V and 6 bases from J, the gap between germline ends came to 8 bases. Germline V lookup: CDR1 LGHNA, CDR2 YSLEER. Here the CDR3 DNA reads TGCGCCAGCAGCCAAGATAGGGCAGCTGAAGCTTTCTTT. It translates to CASSQDRAAEAFF.

The chain has TRBV7-8 and TRBJ1-4; possible D gene TRBD1, 5 bases. The CDR3 covers 16 residues. The germline gives CDR1 SGHVS, CDR2 FQNEAQ. The V end lost 5 bases, the J end lost 0 bases, and 13 bases lay between the germline ends. CDR3 protein: CASSPWTRSTNEKLFF. The CDR3, as DNA: TGTGCCAGCAGCCCCTGGACAAGATCAACTAATGAAAAACTGTTTTTT.

This clonotype has only a few counts. This sequence joins TRBV3-1 and TRBJ2-3; 10 bases line up with TRBD2. The V segment lost 5 bases and the J segment 6 bases; nucleotides outside the gene matches: 11. Germline lookup yields CDR1 LGHDT and CDR2 YNNKEL (reference sequence). The CDR3 is 16 residues long. The chain's CDR3 is CASSTGWASGSDTQYF. CDR3 bases: TGTGCCAGCAGCACTGGCTGGGCTAGCGGGAGCGATACGCAGTATTTT.

This clonotype was detected only a few times. The J gene is TRBJ2-3, the V gene TRBV7-2; 7 positions match TRBD2. In germline, CDR1 is SGHTA, CDR2 FQGNSA. V gave up 5 bases and J gave up 10 bases; unmatched junction bases: 6. The CDR3 has 12 residues. The CDR3 loop reads CASSPTSRAQYF. CDR3 DNA: TGTGCCAGCAGCCCGACTAGCCGCGCGCAGTATTTT.

In its sample, this clonotype was seen a few times. V gene TRBV7-2 combines with J gene TRBJ2-5; 10 nucleotides line up with TRBD1. Per germline, CDR1 SGHTA and CDR2 FQGNSA. Trimming at V came to 5 bases and at J to 5 bases, leaving 8 bases not matched to a gene. This CDR3 spans 15 amino acids. CDR3 coding DNA: TGTGCCAGCAGCATGGGACAGGGGATCTCGGAGACCCAGTACTTC. As protein: CASSMGQGISETQYF.

V and J are TRBV29-1 and TRBJ2-1; tentatively, D is TRBD2 (5 bases). Germline V CDR1 and CDR2: SQVTM, ANQGSEA. This CDR3 has 17 residues. The V end was cut by 3 bases, the J end by 0 bases, with 18 bases between. The CDR3 DNA reads as TGCAGCGTTGACTCTCGGCGGGCGAGGAGCTCCTACAATGAGCAGTTCTTC. It codes for CSVDSRRARSSYNEQFF.

This clonotype was recorded a few times. The chain uses TRBV7-2 and TRBJ2-1; D might be TRBD1 or TRBD2, each matching 5 bases. V was shortened by 8 bases and J by 2 bases, with 13 bases between the two germline ends. The length of the CDR3 is 14 residues. Per the germline V gene, CDR1 is SGHTA and CDR2 is FQGNSA. The CDR3 loop reads CASGRDGAYNEQFF. The CDR3 region has the DNA TGTGCCAGCGGCCGGGACGGTGCCTACAATGAGCAGTTCTTC.

The chain combines TRBV20-1 with TRBJ2-3, with TRBD2 matching 10 bases. The CDR3 is 14 amino acids. CDR1 is DFQATT, CDR2 SNEGSKA, per germline (reference sequence). J was trimmed by 0 bases and V by 7 bases; bases with no gene match: 4. As DNA, the CDR3 is TGCAGTGGCCAGACTAGCGGGAGCACAGATACGCAGTATTTT. Protein product: CSGQTSGSTDTQYF.

The chain uses TRBV27 and TRBJ1-6, with D tentatively TRBD1 (6 bases). Germline lookup yields CDR1 MNHEY and CDR2 SMNVEV (reference sequence). V lost 6 bases, J lost 10 bases, and 10 bases lay in between. The CDR3 spans 12 residues. The CDR3: CASRTGPSPLHF. In DNA, the CDR3 is TGTGCCAGCAGAACAGGGCCCTCACCCCTCCACTTT.

CDR3 protein: CASSLYLTGELFF. The CDR3 DNA sequence: TGTGCCAGCAGCTTATACTTAACCGGGGAGCTGTTTTTT. The rearrangement links TRBV7-7 to TRBJ2-2; no definite D call. V was trimmed by 2 bases and J by 5 bases, leaving 6 bases between them. The CDR3 spans 13 residues. Germline CDR1 SSHAT, CDR2 FNYEAQ (reference sequence).

This clonotype has just a few counts. The V gene is TRBV20-1, the J gene TRBJ1-1; D not certain. This CDR3 spans 14 amino acids. Per the germline V gene, CDR1 is DFQATT and CDR2 is SNEGSKA (reference sequence). Between the trimmed V and J ends, which lost 5 bases and 4 bases, there was a span of 17 bases. CDR3 in DNA: TGCAGTGCTCTTCGACACCATACCCTCACTGAAGCTTTCTTT. Its protein product is CSALRHHTLTEAFF.

This clonotype occurred a few times. The rearrangement joins TRBV11-2 to TRBJ2-1, with 8 bases fitting TRBD2. With V trimmed by 3 bases and J by 7 bases, 5 bases remained unmatched. The germline CDR1 and CDR2 sequences are SGHAT and FQNNGV. The CDR3 has 14 residues. In DNA, the CDR3 is TGTGCCAGCAGCTTTGACGGGAGGGTGAATGAGCAGTTCTTC. It codes for CASSFDGRVNEQFF.

The chain carries TRBV27 and TRBJ1-5; 8 bases agree with TRBD1. Germline values: CDR1 MNHEY, CDR2 SMNVEV (reference sequence). Germline trimming cut 3 bases from V and 0 bases from J; bases unmatched to any gene: 4. CDR3 length equals 16 residues. The CDR3 nucleotides are TGTGCCAGCAGTTTGCTGGGACAGGCTAGCAATCAGCCCCAGCATTTT. It translates to CASSLLGQASNQPQHF.

This clonotype was picked up many times. The rearrangement links TRBV7-2 to TRBJ2-5; 8 bases are a match to TRBD2. V was clipped by 4 bases and J by 4 bases; unmatched bases: 5. There are 14 residues in the CDR3. From germline, CDR1 is SGHTA and CDR2 FQGNSA. The chain's CDR3 is CASSSRTSRETQYF. In DNA form, the CDR3 reads TGTGCCAGCAGCTCCAGGACTAGCCGAGAGACCCAGTACTTC.

This chain connects TRBV9 to TRBJ1-2, with D unresolved. Trimming took off 4 bases at V and 3 bases at J, with 19 bases between the two ends. CDR1 and CDR2 (germline): SGDLS, YYNGEE. The CDR3 sequence is 16 residues long. This CDR3 reads CASSPRHGLEDYGYTF. CDR3 bases: TGTGCCAGCAGCCCGAGACACGGGCTGGAAGACTATGGCTACACCTTC.

This clonotype has only one observation. The chain uses TRBV28 and TRBJ2-2, with a tentative D call TRBD2 (6 bases). The V and J ends lost 5 bases and 0 bases respectively, with 16 bases between them. The CDR3 is 17 residues long. The germline V gene has CDR1 MDHEN and CDR2 SYDVKM. Here the CDR3 reads CASSTPLATANTGELFF. The CDR3 DNA follows: TGTGCCAGCAGTACCCCCCTAGCGACGGCGAACACCGGGGAGCTGTTTTTT.

V gene TRBV7-6 combines with J gene TRBJ1-6; D possibly corresponds to TRBD1 (5 bases). Germline CDR1 and CDR2: SGHVS and FNYEAQ. Trimming took off 1 base at V and 5 bases at J, with 9 bases between the two ends. The CDR3 length is 15 residues. The CDR3 is CASSLEDSNNSPLHF. The DNA for the CDR3 is TGTGCCAGCAGCTTAGAAGACAGCAATAATTCACCCCTCCACTTT.

The V gene is TRBV2, the J gene TRBJ2-1; 8 bases line up with TRBD2. V lost 3 bases and J lost 3; bases outside the gene matches: 7. CDR1 and CDR2 (germline): SNHLY, FYNNEI. The CDR3 extends over 16 amino acids. CDR3 sequence: CASSDSGGGVYNEQFF. In DNA form, the CDR3 reads TGTGCCAGCAGTGACAGCGGGGGAGGGGTCTACAATGAGCAGTTCTTC.

This clonotype has just a few counts. The gene calls are TRBV12-3 or TRBV12-4 and TRBJ1-1; possible D gene TRBD1, 5 bases. V was pared by 7 bases and J by 0 bases, with 12 bases between. The CDR3 runs to 14 residues. CDR3 sequence reads: CASKSGTVNTEAFF. CDR3 coding DNA: TGTGCCAGCAAATCCGGGACGGTGAACACTGAAGCTTTCTTT.

This chain connects TRBV6-2 or TRBV6-3 to TRBJ1-5; TRBD1 matches 10 bases. Germline-derived CDR1 and CDR2 are MNHEY and SVGEGT. This CDR3 has 20 amino acids. Losses at the gene ends were 2 bases for V and 3 bases for J; bases not matched to a gene: 16. The DNA for the CDR3 is TGTGCCAGCAGTTACGCAGAACAACCGGGACAGGGGTATGACAATCAGCCCCAGCATTTT. Protein product: CASSYAEQPGQGYDNQPQHF.

This chain links TRBV10-3 with TRBJ2-3; D is possibly TRBD1 (6 bases). The CDR3 contains 12 residues. V was cut by 4 bases and J by 11 bases, with 13 bases left in between. The V gene's germline CDR1 is ENHRY and CDR2 SYGVKD. The CDR3 coding sequence is TGTGCCATCAGTGTCCAAGAGGGGGAGCAGTATTTT. It translates to CAISVQEGEQYF.

This sequence joins TRBV12-3 or TRBV12-4 and TRBJ2-1; TRBD1 aligns across 7 bases. This CDR3 is built from 12 residues. Germline trimming cut 6 bases from V and 15 bases from J; bases unmatched to any gene: 11. The DNA of the CDR3 is TGTGCCAGCAGGATTGGGACAGCCGCGGGGTTCTTC. Amino acid sequence: CASRIGTAAGFF.

A few counts support this clonotype. The chain recombines TRBV2 with TRBJ2-1; tentative D call: TRBD2 (6 bases). Between the trimmed V and J ends, which lost 2 bases and 8 bases, there was a span of 19 bases. This CDR3 is 16 amino acids long. CDR1 SNHLY and CDR2 FYNNEI come from the germline V gene. DNA for the CDR3: TGTGCCAGCAGTGAAATAGTTATGTCGGCGGGACATGAGCAGTTCTTC. This translates into CASSEIVMSAGHEQFF.

The chain is built from TRBV15 and TRBJ2-6; D gene uncertain. The CDR3 has 16 amino acids. Germline V gene sequence: CDR1 LNHNV, CDR2 YYDKDF (reference sequence). Trimming took 0 bases from V and 2 from J, leaving 8 bases between them. The CDR3 nucleotides read TGTGCCACCAGCAGAGATAAATACCCTGGGGCCAACGTCCTGACTTTC. This codes for CATSRDKYPGANVLTF.

The chain employs TRBV4-2 and TRBJ1-5; perhaps TRBD1 as D (6 bases). CDR1 is LGHNA, CDR2 YNFKEQ, per germline. The CDR3 runs 15 residues. V was trimmed by 0 bases and J by 10 bases, leaving 16 bases between them. The CDR3 sequence is CASSQEPHRVIPQHF. CDR3 DNA: TGTGCCAGCAGCCAAGAGCCTCACAGGGTTATACCCCAGCATTTT.

This clonotype was seen only a few times. V gene TRBV20-1 combines with J gene TRBJ2-7; no reliable D call. Germline values: CDR1 DFQATT, CDR2 SNEGSKA (reference sequence). The CDR3 spans 14 residues. Trimming took 2 bases from V and 2 from J, leaving 13 bases between them. CDR3 nucleotide sequence: TGCAGTGCTAGAATTACGGGCCTTACCTACGAGCAGTACTTC. Encoded protein: CSARITGLTYEQYF.

V usage is TRBV5-1 and J usage is TRBJ2-7; no reliable D call. Germline-derived CDR1 and CDR2 are SGHRS and YFSETQ. The germline V and J ends were trimmed by 0 bases and 4 bases, with 11 bases remaining between them. The CDR3 runs to 14 residues. DNA for the CDR3: TGCGCCAGCAGCTTGGGGTTCAGGTCTTACGAGCAGTACTTC. Its protein is CASSLGFRSYEQYF.

The chain uses TRBV14 and TRBJ2-6; tentative D call: TRBD2 (6 bases). The CDR3 is 17 amino acids. Germline CDR1 is SGHDN and CDR2 is FVKESK. V was shortened by 2 bases and J by 1 base, with 12 bases between the two germline ends. The DNA of the CDR3 is TGTGCCAGCAGCCAAAGGGCGGGGATATCTGGGGCCAACGTCCTGACTTTC. This translates into CASSQRAGISGANVLTF.